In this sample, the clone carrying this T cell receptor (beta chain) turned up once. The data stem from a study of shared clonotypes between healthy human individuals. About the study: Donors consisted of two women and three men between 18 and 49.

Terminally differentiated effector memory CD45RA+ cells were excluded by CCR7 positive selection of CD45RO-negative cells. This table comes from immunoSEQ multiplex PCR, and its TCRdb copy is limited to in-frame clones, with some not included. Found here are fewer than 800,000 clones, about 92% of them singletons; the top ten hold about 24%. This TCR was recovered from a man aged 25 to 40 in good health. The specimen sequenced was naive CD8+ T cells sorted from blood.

The CDR3 here is CASSQITGLEGYTF. The CDR3 DNA sequence: TGTGCCAGCAGCCAAATCACAGGGCTGGAAGGCTACACCTTC. V usage is TRBV14 and J usage is TRBJ1-2, with D perhaps matching TRBD1 (6 bases). In germline, CDR1 is SGHDN, CDR2 FVKESK. V was clipped by 2 bases and J by 8 bases, with 15 bases between them. The CDR3 contains 14 residues.